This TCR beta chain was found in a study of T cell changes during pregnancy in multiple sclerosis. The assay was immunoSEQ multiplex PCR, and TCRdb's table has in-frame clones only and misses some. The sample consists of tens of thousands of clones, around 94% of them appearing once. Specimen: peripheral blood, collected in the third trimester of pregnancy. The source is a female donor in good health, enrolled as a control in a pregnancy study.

The CDR3 DNA sequence: TGTGCCAGTTCTTCCCGGGGGGGGCTCAGCAATCAGCCCCAGCATTTT. The encoded protein is CASSSRGGLSNQPQHF. The chain joins TRBV19 to TRBJ1-5, with D perhaps matching TRBD1 (6 bases). This CDR3 spans 16 amino acids. Germline V CDR1 and CDR2: LNHDA, SQIVND (reference sequence). Trimming removed 8 bases from V and 1 base from J, with 18 bases in between.